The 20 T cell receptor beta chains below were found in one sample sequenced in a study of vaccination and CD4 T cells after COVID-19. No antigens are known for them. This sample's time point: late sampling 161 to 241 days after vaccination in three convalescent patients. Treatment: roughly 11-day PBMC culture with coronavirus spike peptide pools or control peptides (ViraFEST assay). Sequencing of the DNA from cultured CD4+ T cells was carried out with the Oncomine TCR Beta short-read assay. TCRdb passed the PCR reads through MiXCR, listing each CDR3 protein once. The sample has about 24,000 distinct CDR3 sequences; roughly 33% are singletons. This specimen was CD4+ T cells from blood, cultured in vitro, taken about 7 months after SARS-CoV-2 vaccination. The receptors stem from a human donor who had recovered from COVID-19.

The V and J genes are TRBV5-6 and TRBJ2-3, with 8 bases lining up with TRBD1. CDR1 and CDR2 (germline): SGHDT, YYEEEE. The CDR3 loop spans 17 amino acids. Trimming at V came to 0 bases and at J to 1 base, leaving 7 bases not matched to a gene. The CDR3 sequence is CASSLGRGLGGTDTQYF. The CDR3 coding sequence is TGTGCCAGCAGCTTGGGCAGGGGGCTTGGGGGCACAGATACGCAGTATTTT.

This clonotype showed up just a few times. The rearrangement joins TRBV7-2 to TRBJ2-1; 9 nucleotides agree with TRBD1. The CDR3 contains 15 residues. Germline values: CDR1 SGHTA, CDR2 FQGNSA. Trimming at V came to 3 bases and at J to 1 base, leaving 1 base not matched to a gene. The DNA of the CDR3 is TGTGCCAGCAGCTTCGACAGGGGGTCCTACAATGAGCAGTTCTTC. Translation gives CASSFDRGSYNEQFF.

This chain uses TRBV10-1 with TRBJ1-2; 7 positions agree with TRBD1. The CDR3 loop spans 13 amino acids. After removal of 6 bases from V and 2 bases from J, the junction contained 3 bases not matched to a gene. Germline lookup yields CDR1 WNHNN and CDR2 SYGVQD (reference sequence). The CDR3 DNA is TGCGCCAGCAGACCGGGACAGAACTATGGCTACACCTTC. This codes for CASRPGQNYGYTF.

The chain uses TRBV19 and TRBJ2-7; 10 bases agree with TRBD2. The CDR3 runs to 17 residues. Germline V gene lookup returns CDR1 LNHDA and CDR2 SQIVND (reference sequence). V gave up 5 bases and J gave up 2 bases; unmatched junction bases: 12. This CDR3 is CASSAASQTSGPYEQYF. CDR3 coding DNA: TGTGCCAGTAGTGCCGCGAGCCAGACTAGCGGGCCCTACGAGCAGTACTTC.

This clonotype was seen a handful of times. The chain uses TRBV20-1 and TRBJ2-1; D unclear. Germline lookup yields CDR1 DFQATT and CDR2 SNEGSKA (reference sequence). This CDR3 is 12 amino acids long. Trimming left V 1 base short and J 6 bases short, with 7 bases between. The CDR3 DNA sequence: TGCAGTGCTAGAGCGGGCAGCAATGAGCAGTTCTTC. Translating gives CSARAGSNEQFF.

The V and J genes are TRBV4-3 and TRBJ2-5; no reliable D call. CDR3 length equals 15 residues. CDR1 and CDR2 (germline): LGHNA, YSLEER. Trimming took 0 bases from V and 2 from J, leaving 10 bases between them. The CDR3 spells CASSQDPDPQETQYF. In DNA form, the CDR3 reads TGCGCCAGCAGCCAAGATCCGGATCCTCAAGAGACCCAGTACTTC.

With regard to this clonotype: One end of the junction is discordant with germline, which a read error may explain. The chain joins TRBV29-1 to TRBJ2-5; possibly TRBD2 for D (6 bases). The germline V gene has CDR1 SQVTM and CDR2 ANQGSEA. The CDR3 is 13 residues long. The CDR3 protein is CSVEDGRWSRRNF. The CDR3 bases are TGCAGCGTTGAAGACGGGAGATGGTCGAGGCGGAACTTC.

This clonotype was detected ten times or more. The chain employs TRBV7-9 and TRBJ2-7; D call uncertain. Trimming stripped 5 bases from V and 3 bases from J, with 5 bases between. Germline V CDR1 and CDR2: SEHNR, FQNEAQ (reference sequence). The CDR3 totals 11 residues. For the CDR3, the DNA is TGTGCCAGCAGCACCAGCTACGAGCAGTACTTC. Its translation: CASSTSYEQYF.

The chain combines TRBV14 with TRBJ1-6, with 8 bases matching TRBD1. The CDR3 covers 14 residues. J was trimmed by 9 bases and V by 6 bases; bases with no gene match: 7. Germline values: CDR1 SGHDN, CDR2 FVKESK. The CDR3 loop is CASSRTGRGSPLHF. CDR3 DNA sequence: TGTGCCAGCAGTCGGACAGGGAGAGGTTCACCCCTCCACTTT.

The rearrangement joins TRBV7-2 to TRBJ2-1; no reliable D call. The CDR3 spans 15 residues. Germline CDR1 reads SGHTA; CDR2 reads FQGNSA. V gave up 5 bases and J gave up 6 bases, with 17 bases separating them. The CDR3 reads CASSPSSMYSNEQFF. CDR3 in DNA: TGTGCCAGCAGCCCAAGTTCTATGTACAGCAATGAGCAGTTCTTC.

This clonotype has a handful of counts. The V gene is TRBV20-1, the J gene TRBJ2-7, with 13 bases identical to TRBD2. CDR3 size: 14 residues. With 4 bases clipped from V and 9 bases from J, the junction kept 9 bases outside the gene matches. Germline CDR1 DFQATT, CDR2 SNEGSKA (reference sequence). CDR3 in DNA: TGCAGTGCTACCACTAGCGGGAGGGCCGGCGGGCAGTACTTC. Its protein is CSATTSGRAGGQYF.

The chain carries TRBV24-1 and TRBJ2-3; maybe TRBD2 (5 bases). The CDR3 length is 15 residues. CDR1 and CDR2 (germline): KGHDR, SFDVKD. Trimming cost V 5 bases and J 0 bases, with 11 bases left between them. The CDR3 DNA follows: TGTGCCACCAGTGCGGGGATCGGGAGCACAGATACGCAGTATTTT. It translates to CATSAGIGSTDTQYF.

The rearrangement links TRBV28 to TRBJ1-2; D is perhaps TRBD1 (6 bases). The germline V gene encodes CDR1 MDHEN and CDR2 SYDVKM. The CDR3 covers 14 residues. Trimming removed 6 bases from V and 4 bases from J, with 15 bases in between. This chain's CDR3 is CASRIPGRGYGYTF. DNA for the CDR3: TGTGCCAGCAGGATACCCGGCAGGGGCTATGGCTACACCTTC.

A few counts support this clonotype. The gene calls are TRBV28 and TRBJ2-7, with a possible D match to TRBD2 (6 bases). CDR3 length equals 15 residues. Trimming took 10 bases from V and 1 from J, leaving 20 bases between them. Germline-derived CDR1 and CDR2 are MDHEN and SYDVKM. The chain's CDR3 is CATLGRPGISYEQYF. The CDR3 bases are TGTGCCACCCTGGGGAGGCCGGGGATATCCTACGAGCAGTACTTC.

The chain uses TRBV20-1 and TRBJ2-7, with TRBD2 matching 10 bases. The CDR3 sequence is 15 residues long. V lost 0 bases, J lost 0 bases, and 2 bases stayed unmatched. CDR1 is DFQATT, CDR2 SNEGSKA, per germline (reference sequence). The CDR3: CSARDPSGGSYEQYF. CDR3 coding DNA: TGCAGTGCTAGAGACCCTAGCGGGGGCTCCTACGAGCAGTACTTC.

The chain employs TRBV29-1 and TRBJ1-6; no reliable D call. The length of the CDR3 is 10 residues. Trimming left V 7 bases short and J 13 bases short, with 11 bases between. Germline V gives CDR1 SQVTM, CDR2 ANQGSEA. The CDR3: CSEPIRPLHF. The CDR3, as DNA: TGCAGCGAACCGATCCGGCCCCTCCACTTT.

CDR3 in amino acids: CSARVFLELNTEAFF. CDR3 DNA sequence: TGCAGTGCTAGAGTTTTTCTAGAGCTGAACACTGAAGCTTTCTTT. The chain carries TRBV20-1 and TRBJ1-1; D gene unclear. Germline CDR1 and CDR2: DFQATT and SNEGSKA (reference sequence). This CDR3 spans 15 amino acids. V gave up 1 base and J gave up 0 bases, with 12 bases separating them.

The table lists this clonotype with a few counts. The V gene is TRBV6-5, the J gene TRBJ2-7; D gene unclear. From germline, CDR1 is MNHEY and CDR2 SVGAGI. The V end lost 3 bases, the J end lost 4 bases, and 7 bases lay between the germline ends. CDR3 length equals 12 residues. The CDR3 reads CASSYAEYEQYF. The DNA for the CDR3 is TGTGCCAGCAGTTATGCGGAATACGAGCAGTACTTC.

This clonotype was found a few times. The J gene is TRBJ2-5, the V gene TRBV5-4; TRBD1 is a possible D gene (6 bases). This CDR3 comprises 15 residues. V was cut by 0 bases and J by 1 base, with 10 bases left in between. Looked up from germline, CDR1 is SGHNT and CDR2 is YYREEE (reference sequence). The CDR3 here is CASSLEQGFQETQYF. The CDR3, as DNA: TGTGCCAGCAGCTTGGAGCAGGGGTTCCAAGAGACCCAGTACTTC. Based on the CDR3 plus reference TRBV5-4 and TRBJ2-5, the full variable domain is ETGVTQSPTHLIKTRGQQVTLRCSSQSGHNTVSWYQQALGQGPQFIFQYYREEENGRGNFPPRFSGLQFPNYSSELNVNALELDDSALYLCASSLEQGFQETQYFGPGTRLLVL.

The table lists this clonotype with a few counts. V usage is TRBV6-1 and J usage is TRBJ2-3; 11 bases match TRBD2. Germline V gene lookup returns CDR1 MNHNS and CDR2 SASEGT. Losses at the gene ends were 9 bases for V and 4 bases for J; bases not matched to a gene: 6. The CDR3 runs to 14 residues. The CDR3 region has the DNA TGTGCCAGGAAACTAGCGGGAGACCCAGATACGCAGTATTTT. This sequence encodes CARKLAGDPDTQYF.